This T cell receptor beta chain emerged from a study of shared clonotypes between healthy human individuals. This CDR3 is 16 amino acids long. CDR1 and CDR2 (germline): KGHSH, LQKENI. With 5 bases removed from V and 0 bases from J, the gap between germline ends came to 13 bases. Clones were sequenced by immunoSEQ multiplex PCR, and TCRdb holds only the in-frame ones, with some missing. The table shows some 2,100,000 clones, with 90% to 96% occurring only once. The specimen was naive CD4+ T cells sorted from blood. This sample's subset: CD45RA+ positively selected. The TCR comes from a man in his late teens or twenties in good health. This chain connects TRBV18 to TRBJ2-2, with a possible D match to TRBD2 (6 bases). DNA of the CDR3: TGTGCCAGCTCAGACCGGGGGACCTCGAACACCGGGGAGCTGTTTTTT. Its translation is CASSDRGTSNTGELFF.